The rows below give T cell receptor beta chains drawn from one sample of a study of cytotoxic CD8 clonotypes in ibrutinib-treated CLL. Data came from immunoSEQ multiplex PCR; TCRdb stores just in-frame clones and leaves some out. Of some 300,000 clones listed, approximately 80% were seen once; the top ten hold 6.5% to 8.5%. Here the sequenced sample was PBMCs, taken before ibrutinib treatment. These receptors were obtained from a human donor with chronic lymphocytic leukemia. The CDR3 runs from the conserved cysteine through the conserved F or W. D genes are given only for firm matches. Size values are once, few and many counts, or a class for expanded clones, and some rows have none.

TRBV27	TRBJ2-4	TRBD1	few	TGTGCCAGCAGTTGGGGACAGGGGAACATTCAGTACTTC	CASSWGQGNIQYF
TRBV7-6	TRBJ2-1	.	.	TGTGCCAGCAGCCCCCCCCTGAATGAGCAGTTCTTC	CASSPPLNEQFF
TRBV5-1	TRBJ2-5	.	.	TGCGCCAGCAGCTTGGAAGGGGACCAAGAGACCCAGTACTTC	CASSLEGDQETQYF
TRBV18	TRBJ1-4	.	.	TGTGCCAGCTCTCGAGGGTTGGTGGCTAATGAAAAACTGTTTTTT	CASSRGLVANEKLFF
TRBV11-2	TRBJ2-7	TRBD2	.	TGTGCCAGCAGCCTGGGTCTAGCGGTTTCCTACGAGCAGTACTTC	CASSLGLAVSYEQYF
TRBV6-5	TRBJ2-7	.	.	TGTGCCAGCAGCTTACGGGGACCTAGCTCCTACGAGCAGTACTTC	CASSLRGPSSYEQYF
TRBV18	TRBJ2-7	.	few	TGTGCCAGCTCATCGACAGGTAGCTCCTACGAGCAGTACTTC	CASSSTGSSYEQYF
TRBV27	TRBJ2-1	.	.	TGTGCCAGCAGTTTACCACCCTCCTACAATGAGCAGTTCTTC	CASSLPPSYNEQFF
TRBV28	TRBJ2-5	TRBD2	.	TGTGCCAGCAGTTTACTAGGGACTAGCGGGAGGAAGACCCAGTACTTC	CASSLLGTSGRKTQYF
TRBV6-5	TRBJ2-7	.	.	TGTGCCAGCAGTCCCCGAGACATCAACTCCTACGAGCAGTACTTC	CASSPRDINSYEQYF
TRBV5-1	TRBJ2-5	.	.	TGCGCCAGCAGCTTGGTCCCAGCGGTAATACAAGAGACCCAGTACTTC	CASSLVPAVIQETQYF
TRBV5-1	TRBJ2-5	TRBD2	.	TGCGCCAGCAGCTTGCGTACTAGCGGGGAAGAGACCCAGTACTTC	CASSLRTSGEETQYF
TRBV5-1	TRBJ2-7	TRBD1	.	TGCGCCAGCAGCTTGTTGAGTGTTTCGACAGGGGTTGGCGAGCAGTACTTC	CASSLLSVSTGVGEQYF
TRBV5-1	TRBJ2-1	.	.	TGCGCCAGCAGCTTGGAAGCGGCGAATGAGCAGTTCTTC	CASSLEAANEQFF
TRBV5-1	TRBJ2-1	.	.	TGCGCCAGCAGCTTGACGGGGGCCTCTTACAATGAGCAGTTCTTC	CASSLTGASYNEQFF
TRBV5-4	TRBJ2-5	TRBD2	.	TGTGCCAGCAGGAACGGGGGGTCCCTCCAAGAGACCCAGTACTTC	CASRNGGSLQETQYF
TRBV7-2	TRBJ2-5	.	.	TGTGCCAGCAGCTTAAACAAGGGGCGGGGAGGTAGTATTGAGACCCAGTACTTC	CASSLNKGRGGSIETQYF
TRBV27	TRBJ2-1	TRBD2	.	TGTGCCAGCAGTTTAATTCGGACTAGCAGATATGAGCAGTTCTTC	CASSLIRTSRYEQFF
TRBV7-6	TRBJ1-2	TRBD1	few	TGTGCCAGCAGCTTGGAGACAGGGTATGGCTACACCTTC	CASSLETGYGYTF
TRBV25-1	TRBJ2-1	TRBD1	.	TGTGCCAGCAGTGATCCCCGGACAGGTTACTACAATGAGCAGTTCTTC	CASSDPRTGYYNEQFF
TRBV7-8	TRBJ2-7	.	.	TGTGCCAGCAGCTTAGGGGAAGGCTACGAGCAGTACTTC	CASSLGEGYEQYF
TRBV11-2	TRBJ2-7	.	.	TGTGCCAGCAGCTTAGTTGGGGGGAAGGCCTACGAGCAGTACTTC	CASSLVGGKAYEQYF
TRBV19	TRBJ1-1	.	.	TGTGCCAGTAGTTCTGACAGGTGGATTACTGAAGCTTTCTTT	CASSSDRWITEAFF
TRBV18	TRBJ1-1	.	once	TGTGCCAGCTCACGCGACAGTAGCATGAACACTGAAGCTTTCTTT	CASSRDSSMNTEAFF
TRBV7-2	TRBJ2-7	.	.	TGTGCCAGCAGCTTCAAGCGGAACTACGAGCAGTACTTC	CASSFKRNYEQYF
TRBV27	TRBJ2-7	.	few	TGTGCCAGCAGTTTTGCGGGGCGTTGGTACGAGCAGTACTTC	CASSFAGRWYEQYF
TRBV5-1	TRBJ2-1	TRBD2	.	TGCGCCAGCAGCCCGGGACTAGCGGGAGATGAGCAGTTCTTC	CASSPGLAGDEQFF
TRBV4-2	TRBJ1-2	.	.	TGTGCCAGCAGCCAAGAGTTTTTCGTGGTTTACTCTAACTATGGCTACACCTTC	CASSQEFFVVYSNYGYTF
TRBV27	TRBJ1-5	TRBD1	few	TGTGCCAGCAGGGACAGGGGTATGCCCCAGCATTTT	CASRDRGMPQHF
TRBV6-1	TRBJ2-3	.	.	TGTGCCAGCAGTAATGTCCCTAGCACAGATACGCAGTATTTT	CASSNVPSTDTQYF
TRBV5-1	TRBJ1-4	TRBD1	.	TGCGCCAGCAGCTATGGACAGGATATCAATGAAAAACTGTTTTTT	CASSYGQDINEKLFF
TRBV30	TRBJ1-5	.	.	TGTGCCTGGAACCAGCAAAATCAGCCCCAGCATTTT	CAWNQQNQPQHF
TRBV15	TRBJ2-3	.	once	TGTGCCACCAGCAAGGGACACGAGTTCCGCACAGATACGCAGTATTTT	CATSKGHEFRTDTQYF
TRBV19	TRBJ2-2	.	.	TGTGCCAGTAGTATAGATAAGATTGGGGGCCCAAACACCGGGGAGCTGTTTTTT	CASSIDKIGGPNTGELFF
TRBV5-1	TRBJ2-3	.	.	TGCGCCAGCAGCTTCTTTAGCGCCGATACGCAGTATTTT	CASSFFSADTQYF
TRBV19	TRBJ2-2	.	.	TGTGCCAGTAGTATAGCTGGACTCACCGGGGAGCTGTTTTTT	CASSIAGLTGELFF
TRBV25-1	TRBJ1-3	TRBD1	.	TGTGCCAGCAGTGATGCAGGGGGTAAAAACACCATATATTTT	CASSDAGGKNTIYF
TRBV5-1	TRBJ1-1	.	.	TGCGCCAGCCGCAGACAGCTCGACACTGAAGCTTTCTTT	CASRRQLDTEAFF
TRBV27	TRBJ1-1	.	few	TGTGCCAGCAGTTTTTCGGGCAGTGAAGCTTTCTTT	CASSFSGSEAFF
TRBV20-1	TRBJ1-2	.	.	TGCAGTGCTAGACAGACGGGCTACACCTTC	CSARQTGYTF
TRBV6-5	TRBJ1-1	TRBD1	.	TGTGCCAGCAGCCCGGACAGGGCAAACACTGAAGCTTTCTTT	CASSPDRANTEAFF
TRBV28	TRBJ2-5	TRBD1	.	TGTGCCAGCAGTTTACAGGGGGCGCGTCGAGAGACCCAGTACTTC	CASSLQGARRETQYF
TRBV15	TRBJ2-3	.	.	TGTGCCACCAGCAGAGTACTGGACCCTTCTAGCACAGATACGCAGTATTTT	CATSRVLDPSSTDTQYF
TRBV29-1	TRBJ2-6	.	once	TGCAGCGTTGAAGATCACAGCGGCTCTGGGGCCAACGTCCTGACTTTC	CSVEDHSGSGANVLTF
TRBV10-3	TRBJ2-3	TRBD2	.	TGTGCCATCAGTCCGGGACTAGCGGGGCGCACAGATACGCAGTATTTT	CAISPGLAGRTDTQYF
TRBV5-4	TRBJ2-1	TRBD2	.	TGTGCCAGCAGCTTTGGTAGCGGGAGCTCCTACAATGAGCAGTTCTTC	CASSFGSGSSYNEQFF
TRBV6-5	TRBJ2-5	.	once	TGTGCCAGCAGTTACTCTAGCGAAGAGACCCAGTACTTC	CASSYSSEETQYF
TRBV30	TRBJ1-3	.	.	TGTGCCTGGAGTGTAGGGAACACCATATATTTT	CAWSVGNTIYF
TRBV12-5	TRBJ1-1	.	.	TGTGCTAGTGGTTTGGGGACGGGGAACACTGAAGCTTTCTTT	CASGLGTGNTEAFF
TRBV4-1	TRBJ2-5	.	.	TGCGCCAGCAGCTACTCAGGGCAAGAGACCCAGTACTTC	CASSYSGQETQYF
TRBV5-1	TRBJ2-3	.	.	TGCGCCAGCTCCCATAGCGGCAGCACAGATACGCAGTATTTT	CASSHSGSTDTQYF
TRBV27	TRBJ2-1	TRBD1	few	TGTGCCAGCAGCGCGGACAGGATTGATGAGCAGTTCTTC	CASSADRIDEQFF
TRBV6-1	TRBJ1-5	.	few	TGTGCCAGCAGTGAAGGCAGGGCGAGCAATCAGCCCCAGCATTTT	CASSEGRASNQPQHF
TRBV6-5	TRBJ2-5	TRBD2	.	TGTGCCAGCAGTTACTCCCCCCGGGAGGGCCTTGAGACCCAGTACTTC	CASSYSPREGLETQYF
TRBV7-6	TRBJ2-1	.	few	TGTGCCAGCAGCTTAGGGGTTAGCTCCTACAATGAGCAGTTCTTC	CASSLGVSSYNEQFF